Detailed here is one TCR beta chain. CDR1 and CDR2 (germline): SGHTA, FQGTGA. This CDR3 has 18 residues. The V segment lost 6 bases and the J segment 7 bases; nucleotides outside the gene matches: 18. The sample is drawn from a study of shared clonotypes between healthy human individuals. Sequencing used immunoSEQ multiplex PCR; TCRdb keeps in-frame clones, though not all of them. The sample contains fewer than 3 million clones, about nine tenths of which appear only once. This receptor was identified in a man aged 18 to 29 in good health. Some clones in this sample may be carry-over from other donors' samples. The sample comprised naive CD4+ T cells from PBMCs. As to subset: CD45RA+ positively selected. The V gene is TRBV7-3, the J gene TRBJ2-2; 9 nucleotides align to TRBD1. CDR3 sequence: CASSRTGVSPDLIGELFF. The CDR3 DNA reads TGTGCCAGCAGTCGGACAGGGGTGAGCCCGGACCTGATCGGGGAGCTGTTTTTT.